The T cell receptor beta chain described here comes from a study of T cell repertoires in cytomegalovirus infection. TCRdb analysed the reads with MiXCR anew, one entry per CDR3 protein. This table has tens of thousands of distinct CDR3 sequences, around 20% appearing once. In its sample, this clonotype was seen a few times. What it binds is unknown. CDR3 size: 14 residues. Germline V lookup: CDR1 DFQATT, CDR2 SNEGSKA (reference sequence). Trimming removed 0 bases from V and 1 base from J, with 9 bases in between. The sequences come from CD8+ T cells from cultured PBMCs, collected from culture after CMV antigen stimulation. This TCR was recovered from a human donor in good health (CMV status not recorded). Some clones in this sample may be carry-over from other donors' samples. The chain combines TRBV20-1 with TRBJ2-5; D is unclear. The CDR3 region is CSARDGGSQETQYF. Written as DNA, the CDR3 is TGCAGTGCTAGAGATGGCGGAAGCCAAGAGACCCAGTACTTC.